What follows describes a single TCR beta chain. What it binds is not known. The ends were cut back, 10 bases at V and 0 bases at J, with 18 bases in the middle. The CDR3 contains 15 residues. TCRdb reprocessed the 5' RACE reads with MiXCR, giving one entry per CDR3 protein. The sample consists of more than 95,000 distinct CDR3 sequences, about 15% of them appearing once. The sample belongs to a study of early T cells in non-severe SARS-CoV-2 infection. Overall study context: Sequencing was performed on bulk RNA from unsorted whole blood, leaving chains unpaired. Study-wide findings and caveats: In VDJdb matching, anti-spike CD8 responses were favored while private and CD4 specificities went missing.

The gene calls are TRBV12-3 or TRBV12-4 and TRBJ1-1; TRBD1 might be the D (6 bases). The TCR originated in an adult who was a healthcare worker with PCR-confirmed SARS-CoV-2 infection or an uninfected control (not recorded which). The source material was whole blood. The CDR3 is CATTKGTGMNTEAFF. The CDR3 nucleotides are TGTGCCACCACAAAGGGAACAGGGATGAACACTGAAGCTTTCTTT.